These 32 T cell receptor beta chains were all obtained from the same sample, sequenced in a study of blood T cells in healthy people across ages. A sample-barcoded 5' primer and a J-beta primer mix were used in a second PCR of roughly 6 to 11 cycles. MiXCR was run by TCRdb on the 5' RACE reads, yielding one entry per CDR3 protein. This sample has around 1,500,000 distinct CDR3 sequences, with 28% found just once. Material: blood. The source is a woman in her 30s in good health.

The chain is built from TRBV5-1 and TRBJ2-4; 9 bases map to TRBD2. The J call could be wrong; TRBJ2-7 is a better fit for the DNA end. The V gene's germline CDR1 is SGHRS and CDR2 YFSETQ. The CDR3 runs to 15 residues. This CDR3 is CASSQGGAGGFEQYF. In nucleotides, the CDR3 is TGCGCCAGCAGCCAGGGTGGAGCGGGGGGCTTCGAGCAGTACTTC.

This clonotype has at least ten counts. The chain carries TRBV5-4 and TRBJ2-5; no reliable D call. Trimming removed 7 bases at V and 2 bases at J, with 12 bases between. The CDR3 sequence is 13 residues long. Germline CDR1 and CDR2: SGHNT and YYREEE (reference sequence). The CDR3 nucleotides read TGTGCCAGCTCCGCTCGTGCACAAGAGACCCAGTACTTC. It yields the protein CASSARAQETQYF.

Concerning this clonotype itself: This may come from a read error, since a much larger clone is one base off. This chain uses TRBV7-2 with TRBJ2-7, with unresolved D. The germline gives CDR1 SGHTA, CDR2 FQGNSA. CDR3 length equals 13 residues. V lost 2 bases, J lost 4 bases, and 9 bases lay in between. CDR3 residues: CASSLFREYEQYF. CDR3 bases: TGTGCCAGCAGCTTATTTCGAGAATACGAGCAGTACTTC.

This chain links TRBV7-9 with TRBJ2-1, with 10 bases aligning to TRBD2. Trimming cost V 8 bases and J 7 bases; bases outside gene matches: 17. Germline loops: CDR1 SEHNR, CDR2 FQNEAQ (reference sequence). The CDR3 consists of 17 residues. DNA of the CDR3: TGTGCCAGCGCCATCGATCTAGCGGGAGTGGGTGGAAATGAGCAGTTCTTC. Protein product: CASAIDLAGVGGNEQFF. The entire variable domain, with the rest obtained from reference TRBV7-9 and TRBJ2-1, is as follows: DTGVSQNPRHKITKRGQNVTFRCDPISEHNRLYWYRQTLGQGPEFLTYFQNEAQLEKSRLLSDRFSAERPKGSFSTLEIQRTEQGDSAMYLCASAIDLAGVGGNEQFFGPGTRLTVL.

The chain carries TRBV7-9 and TRBJ2-5, with D uncertain. Germline V gene data show CDR1 as SEHNR and CDR2 as FQNEAQ (reference sequence). Trimming left V 7 bases short and J 1 base short, with 10 bases between. The CDR3 has 13 residues. The CDR3 DNA reads as TGTGCCAGCAACGAGCGAGGCCAAGAGACCCAGTACTTC. This gives the protein CASNERGQETQYF.

In its sample, this clonotype was seen many times. The rearrangement links TRBV4-1 to TRBJ1-2; D is unresolved. Germline CDR1 reads MGHRA; CDR2 reads YSYEKL. Trimming stripped 5 bases from V and 8 bases from J, with 21 bases between. The CDR3 spans 15 residues. CDR3 loop: CASSATPGPGRGYTF. The DNA for the CDR3 is TGCGCCAGCAGCGCGACTCCGGGCCCCGGGAGGGGCTACACCTTC.

This clonotype was recorded at least ten times. This chain connects TRBV6-4 to TRBJ2-3; D may be TRBD1 (6 bases). This CDR3 contains 15 residues. CDR1 and CDR2 from the germline V gene are MRHNA and SNTAGT. Deletions cut 0 bases from V and 2 bases from J, with 9 bases between. The CDR3 bases are TGTGCCAGCAGTGACTCCTCAGGGGACACAGATACGCAGTATTTT. Its translation: CASSDSSGDTDTQYF.

At least ten counts were recorded for this clonotype. This chain joins TRBV4-3 and TRBJ1-2; D unclear. The CDR3 is 15 residues long. Trimming stripped 2 bases from V and 2 bases from J, with 12 bases between. Germline CDR1 and CDR2: LGHNA and YSLEER. CDR3 residues: CASSQFTTPNYGYTF. The CDR3 DNA reads TGCGCCAGCAGCCAATTCACAACACCAAACTATGGCTACACCTTC.

The sample holds many counts of this clonotype. The V call is TRBV6-6, the J call TRBJ2-1; D may be TRBD1 (6 bases). The V gene lost 3 bases and the J gene lost 8 bases, with 8 bases spanning the gap. The germline V gene encodes CDR1 MNHNY and CDR2 SVGAGI (reference sequence). The CDR3 is made up of 12 amino acids. The CDR3 bases are TGTGCCAGCAGTTATAAGGGGGATGAGCAGTTCTTC. This encodes CASSYKGDEQFF.

The chain uses TRBV10-3 and TRBJ1-1; D is undetermined. This CDR3 region has 13 residues. Germline assignment: CDR1 ENHRY and CDR2 SYGVKD. Trimming cost V 2 bases and J 0 bases, with 4 bases left between them. Written as DNA, the CDR3 is TGTGCCATCAGTGAGATATTGAACACTGAAGCTTTCTTT. Amino acids: CAISEILNTEAFF.

This clonotype has ten or more counts. The chain carries TRBV12-3 or TRBV12-4 and TRBJ2-4; D is uncertain. The V and J ends lost 5 bases and 5 bases respectively, with 10 bases between them. This CDR3 is built from 13 residues. CDR3 coding DNA: TGTGCCAGCAGTAAACTTTTGGAAAACATTCAGTACTTC. As protein: CASSKLLENIQYF.

With respect to this clonotype: It may be a read error: a sequence one base away is much more abundant. This chain connects TRBV6-4 to TRBJ2-1; D possibly corresponds to TRBD2 (5 bases). The CDR3 has 13 residues. Germline V gene sequence: CDR1 MRHNA, CDR2 SNTAGT. V lost 2 bases and J lost 8, with 10 bases in between. The CDR3 DNA reads TGTGCCAGCAGTGACCGGGGTACCGATGAGCAGTTCTTC. It encodes CASSDRGTDEQFF.

Of note for this clonotype: This may come from a read error, since a much larger clone is one base off. The chain couples TRBV5-1 to TRBJ2-7, with 9 bases matching TRBD1. The CDR3 consists of 15 residues. Germline lookup yields CDR1 SGHRS and CDR2 YFSETQ. This chain's CDR3 is CASSRRQQGAGERYF. In nucleotides, the CDR3 is TGCGCCAGCAGCCGGAGGCAACAGGGGGCTGGGGAGCGGTACTTC. Using reference TRBV5-1 and TRBJ2-7 for the parts outside the CDR3, the full variable domain is KAGVTQTPRYLIKTRGQQVTLSCSPISGHRSVSWYQQTPGQGLQFLFEYFSETQRNKGNFPGRFSGRQFSNSRSEMNVSTLELGDSALYLCASSRRQQGAGERYFGPGTRLTVT.

This clonotype was detected only a few times. The CDR3, as DNA: TGTGCTAGTGGGGGCTCAGGGGGCTCCTACAATGAGCAGTTCTTC. It yields the protein CASGGSGGSYNEQFF. The chain uses TRBV12-5 and TRBJ2-1; TRBD1 matches 7 bases. The length of the CDR3 is 15 residues. CDR1 and CDR2 from the germline V gene are LGHNT and FRNRAP. J was trimmed by 0 bases and V by 6 bases; bases with no gene match: 5.

This clonotype was seen only a few times. CDR3 bases: TGTGCCAGCAGCTTCGGCCGGGAGAAGTCCTACGAGCAGTACTTC. It yields the protein CASSFGREKSYEQYF. This rearrangement joins TRBV7-2 to TRBJ2-7, with D tentatively TRBD2 (6 bases). V was trimmed by 3 bases and J by 1 base, leaving 13 bases between them. Germline V lookup: CDR1 SGHTA, CDR2 FQGNSA. The CDR3 sequence is 15 residues long.

The chain carries TRBV7-9 and TRBJ1-2, with 8 bases aligning to TRBD1. This CDR3 spans 17 amino acids. With 3 bases clipped from V and 0 bases from J, the junction kept 9 bases outside the gene matches. Per germline, CDR1 SEHNR and CDR2 FQNEAQ (reference sequence). The chain's CDR3 is CASSFLDREPTNYGYTF. CDR3 nucleotide sequence: TGTGCCAGCAGCTTCTTGGACAGGGAGCCAACTAACTATGGCTACACCTTC. Looking up the rest from reference TRBV7-9 and TRBJ1-2 gives the full variable domain: DTGVSQNPRHKITKRGQNVTFRCDPISEHNRLYWYRQTLGQGPEFLTYFQNEAQLEKSRLLSDRFSAERPKGSFSTLEIQRTEQGDSAMYLCASSFLDREPTNYGYTFGSGTRLTVV.

With regard to this clonotype: A read error may explain this, as a much larger clone is one base away. This chain joins TRBV20-1 and TRBJ2-7; D is perhaps TRBD2 (5 bases). CDR1 and CDR2 (germline): DFQATT, SNEGSKA (reference sequence). CDR3 size: 13 residues. The CDR3 nucleotides are TGCGGTGCTAGAACCGGGGACTCCTACGAGCAGTACTTC. This codes for CGARTGDSYEQYF.

This sequence joins TRBV20-1 and TRBJ2-4; D possibly corresponds to TRBD1 (6 bases). The J call is in doubt because the DNA end fits TRBJ2-5 better. This CDR3 has 14 residues. Per the germline V gene, CDR1 is DFQATT and CDR2 is SNEGSKA (reference sequence). DNA of the CDR3: TGCAGTGCTCCGACAGGAGAGGGGCAAGAGACCCAGTACTTC. Amino acids: CSAPTGEGQETQYF.

The rearrangement joins TRBV5-5 to TRBJ2-2; no clear D gene. Germline lookup yields CDR1 SGHKS and CDR2 YYEKEE (reference sequence). Trimming removed 5 bases at V and 4 bases at J, with 9 bases between. The CDR3 loop spans 13 amino acids. The CDR3 coding sequence is TGTGCCAGCAGAAGGGCTTCCACCGGGGAGCTGTTTTTT. It specifies CASRRASTGELFF.

This clonotype has ten or more counts. The CDR3 bases are TGTGCCAGCAGCTTGTTGGGGACTGAAGCTTTCTTT. Its protein product is CASSLLGTEAFF. The chain carries TRBV12-3 or TRBV12-4 and TRBJ1-1; D gene unclear. The CDR3 runs to 12 residues. Between the trimmed V and J ends, which lost 6 bases and 5 bases, there was a span of 10 bases.

This clonotype has more than one count but fewer than ten. Just one base apart from a much larger clone, this may be a read error. The rearrangement uses TRBV29-1 and TRBJ2-4, with 9 bases aligning to TRBD1. CDR1 is SQVTM, CDR2 ANQGSEA, per germline. V trimming: 7 bases; J trimming: 13 bases; junction bases outside the gene matches: 14. CDR3 size: 13 residues. The CDR3 coding sequence is TGCAGCGGTAACAGGGGGCTTAGGAATGAGCAGTACTTC. Protein product: CSGNRGLRNEQYF.

This clonotype appeared a few times. The genes are TRBV27 and TRBJ1-5, with D perhaps matching TRBD1 (6 bases). Germline CDR1 is MNHEY and CDR2 is SMNVEV (reference sequence). This CDR3 region has 16 residues. V dropped 2 bases and J dropped 0 bases, with 11 bases sitting between them. The CDR3 nucleotides are TGTGCCAGCAGTTTAACCCCGACAGGTAGCAATCAGCCCCAGCATTTT. This gives the protein CASSLTPTGSNQPQHF.

This clonotype was recorded at least ten times. The V gene is TRBV4-2, the J gene TRBJ2-1; 10 positions match TRBD2. V trimming: 0 bases; J trimming: 8 bases; junction bases outside the gene matches: 7. CDR3 length: 16 amino acids. Germline values: CDR1 LGHNA, CDR2 YNFKEQ. The CDR3 spells CASSQEPAGGPDEQFF. Written as DNA, the CDR3 is TGTGCCAGCAGCCAAGAGCCAGCGGGGGGGCCGGATGAGCAGTTCTTC.

This clonotype was seen only a few times. The V call is TRBV5-1, the J call TRBJ2-1, with 7 bases identical to TRBD1. The CDR3 contains 15 residues. Germline V gives CDR1 SGHRS, CDR2 YFSETQ. Losses at the gene ends were 5 bases for V and 4 bases for J; bases not matched to a gene: 9. The CDR3 sequence is CASRQTGTAYNEQFF. The CDR3 coding sequence is TGCGCCAGCAGACAAACCGGGACAGCTTACAATGAGCAGTTCTTC.

This clonotype was seen a few times. This sequence joins TRBV29-1 and TRBJ1-1, with D unclear. CDR1 SQVTM and CDR2 ANQGSEA come from the germline V gene. CDR3 size: 13 residues. The V gene lost 8 bases and the J gene lost 0 bases, with 13 bases spanning the gap. The CDR3 nucleotides read TGCAGCTTCTTCGACGGGGTGAACACTGAAGCTTTCTTT. It specifies CSFFDGVNTEAFF.

There are a few counts of this clonotype. V is TRBV2 and J is TRBJ1-5, with 8 bases lining up with TRBD1. Germline CDR1 SNHLY, CDR2 FYNNEI. V lost 6 bases, J lost 6 bases, and 10 bases stayed unmatched. This CDR3 has 15 amino acids. The CDR3: CASSMTGAVSQPQHF. The CDR3 nucleotides read TGTGCCAGCAGCATGACAGGGGCGGTGAGTCAGCCCCAGCATTTT.

The chain uses TRBV20-1 and TRBJ2-7; 11 bases match TRBD2. Germline V gene lookup returns CDR1 DFQATT and CDR2 SNEGSKA (reference sequence). This CDR3 contains 15 residues. V dropped 3 bases and J dropped 0; count of bases not matched to a gene: 4. The CDR3 DNA reads as TGCAGTGCTAGTAAACTAGCGGGGGCCTCCTACGAGCAGTACTTC. Its translation is CSASKLAGASYEQYF.

This clonotype was seen just once. A read error may account for a junction end that differs from germline. The rearrangement links TRBV20-1 to TRBJ2-7; D unresolved. The germline gives CDR1 DFQATT, CDR2 SNEGSKA (reference sequence). CDR3 length: 14 amino acids. This CDR3 is CSAGDPTWAYEQYF. CDR3 DNA: TGCAGTGCTGGAGATCCTACCTGGGCCTACGAGCAGTACTTC.

This clonotype has a count of ten or more. The chain recombines TRBV7-6 with TRBJ2-5, with D hard to call. CDR3 length: 15 amino acids. Germline V gene sequence: CDR1 SGHVS, CDR2 FNYEAQ. Trimming pared 4 bases from V and 5 bases from J, leaving 17 bases between. The CDR3 bases are TGTGCCAGCAGCTCAAGCCCAGGTCTGGGGGAGACCCAGTACTTC. Protein: CASSSSPGLGETQYF.

This chain connects TRBV4-2 to TRBJ2-5, with 9 bases identical to TRBD2. This CDR3 region has 16 residues. V lost 4 bases and J lost 3; bases outside the gene matches: 9. Germline V gene data show CDR1 as LGHNA and CDR2 as YNFKEQ. This chain's CDR3 is CASSPARVAGEETQYF. In nucleotides, the CDR3 is TGTGCCAGCAGCCCCGCGCGGGTAGCGGGGGAAGAGACCCAGTACTTC.

This chain links TRBV10-3 with TRBJ2-4; TRBD1 agrees at 9 bases. With V trimmed by 9 bases and J by 6 bases, 6 bases remained unmatched. The CDR3 loop spans 13 amino acids. CDR1 ENHRY and CDR2 SYGVKD come from the germline V gene. The CDR3 DNA reads TGTGCCATGTCTTCGGACAGGGGAAACATTCAGTACTTC. Its protein product is CAMSSDRGNIQYF.

In this sample, this clonotype turned up many times. This chain joins TRBV10-3 and TRBJ2-5; possibly TRBD2 for D (5 bases). Germline loops: CDR1 ENHRY, CDR2 SYGVKD. V lost 0 bases, J lost 5 bases, and 7 bases lay in between. The CDR3 totals 13 residues. CDR3 amino acids: CAISESIAETQYF. CDR3 coding DNA: TGTGCCATCAGTGAGTCTATAGCGGAGACCCAGTACTTC.